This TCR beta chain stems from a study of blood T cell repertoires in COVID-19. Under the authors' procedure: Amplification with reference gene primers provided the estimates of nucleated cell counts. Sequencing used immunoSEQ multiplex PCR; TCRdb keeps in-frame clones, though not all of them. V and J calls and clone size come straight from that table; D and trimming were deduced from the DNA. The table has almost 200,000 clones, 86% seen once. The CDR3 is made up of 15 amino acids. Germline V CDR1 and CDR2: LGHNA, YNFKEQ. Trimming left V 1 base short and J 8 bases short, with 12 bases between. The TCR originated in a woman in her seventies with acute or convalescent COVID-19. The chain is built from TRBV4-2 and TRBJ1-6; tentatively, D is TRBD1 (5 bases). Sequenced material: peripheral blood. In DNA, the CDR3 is TGTGCCAGCAGCCAAGGAGTGACAGAGCATTCACCCCTCCACTTT. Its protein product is CASSQGVTEHSPLHF.